One and the same sample provided the 20 T cell receptor beta chains below, sequenced in a study of cytomegalovirus exposure and HLA in healthy donors. 60 Vbeta and 13 Jbeta primers were used in PCR. The repertoire was sequenced with immunoSEQ multiplex PCR; TCRdb's copy has only in-frame clones and lacks some. This sample has about 150,000 clones, with about 85% found just once. The sample comprised PBMCs. Receptors were obtained from a man in his thirties or forties in good health and CMV-seropositive.

This chain uses TRBV15 with TRBJ1-2; 8 bases align to TRBD1. The CDR3 is 15 residues long. The trim removed 3 bases at V and 2 bases at J, leaving 5 bases unmatched. The germline CDR1 and CDR2 sequences are LNHNV and YYDKDF (reference sequence). CDR3 in amino acids: CATSRITGGNYGYTF. The CDR3 nucleotides are TGTGCCACCAGCAGGATTACAGGGGGAAACTATGGCTACACCTTC.

This rearrangement joins TRBV25-1 to TRBJ2-7; 9 bases map to TRBD2. Germline CDR1 is MGHDK and CDR2 is SYGVNS. The junction had 3 bases not matched to a gene; V was cut back by 1 base and J by 8 bases. This CDR3 has 13 amino acids. This chain's CDR3 is CASSEWASGKQYF. The CDR3 nucleotides read TGTGCCAGCAGTGAATGGGCTAGCGGGAAGCAGTACTTC.

This chain connects TRBV6-6 to TRBJ2-1; 10 nucleotides agree with TRBD1. This CDR3 region has 15 residues. J was trimmed by 5 bases and V by 4 bases; bases with no gene match: 5. Germline-derived CDR1 and CDR2 are MNHNY and SVGAGI (reference sequence). The DNA for the CDR3 is TGTGCCAGCAGTTCCCACGGGACAGGGGACAATGAGCAGTTCTTC. It encodes CASSSHGTGDNEQFF.

This rearrangement joins TRBV27 to TRBJ2-1, with 14 bases fitting TRBD2. Germline CDR1 is MNHEY and CDR2 is SMNVEV (reference sequence). The CDR3 is 14 residues long. The trim removed 8 bases at V and 12 bases at J, leaving 9 bases unmatched. The CDR3 reads CASLGLAGEGGQFF. The CDR3 DNA sequence: TGTGCCAGCCTGGGACTAGCGGGAGAGGGCGGGCAGTTCTTC.

As to this clone: Its ends do not fully match the called genes, so a read error is possible. The genes are TRBV11-2 and TRBJ1-1, with TRBD1 identical over 9 bases. From germline, CDR1 is SGHAT and CDR2 FQNNGV. This CDR3 is 15 amino acids long. The CDR3 sequence is CTSSSAGQGLAEAFF. The CDR3 region has the DNA TGTACCAGCAGCTCGGCGGGACAGGGACTTGCTGAAGCTTTCTTT.

V and J are TRBV6-4 and TRBJ1-1, with 9 bases matching TRBD1. The germline gives CDR1 MRHNA, CDR2 SNTAGT. The CDR3 runs to 13 residues. V lost 5 bases, J lost 4 bases, and 2 bases stayed unmatched. Here the CDR3 DNA reads TGTGCCAGCAGTCGACAGGGGGGCACTGAAGCTTTCTTT. This gives the protein CASSRQGGTEAFF.

This clone was detected only a few times. The chain carries TRBV7-3 and TRBJ2-3; tentative D call: TRBD2 (6 bases). Germline loops: CDR1 SGHTA, CDR2 FQGTGA. V shed 5 bases and J shed 3 bases, with 12 bases lying between them. This CDR3 contains 14 residues. The CDR3 region is CASSPLGRTDTQYF. CDR3 nucleotides: TGTGCCAGCAGCCCCCTAGGGAGGACAGATACGCAGTATTTT.

This clone appeared once. The chain combines TRBV4-3 with TRBJ2-7; D is unresolved. The CDR3 sequence is 14 residues long. V lost 1 base to trimming and J lost 3 bases, with 10 bases between them. Germline values: CDR1 LGHNA, CDR2 YSLEER. CDR3 sequence: CASSQGYQNYEQYF. For the CDR3, the DNA is TGCGCCAGCAGCCAAGGCTACCAAAACTACGAGCAGTACTTC.

The gene calls are TRBV5-1 and TRBJ2-5; 7 bases line up with TRBD2. Looked up from germline, CDR1 is SGHRS and CDR2 is YFSETQ. V trimming: 3 bases; J trimming: 2 bases; junction bases outside the gene matches: 4. The CDR3 runs to 14 residues. CDR3 amino acids: CASSWGGRQETQYF. In DNA form, the CDR3 reads TGCGCCAGCAGCTGGGGGGGTAGACAAGAGACCCAGTACTTC.

The chain carries TRBV27 and TRBJ2-7; perhaps TRBD2 as D (6 bases). The V and J ends lost 6 bases and 0 bases respectively, with 15 bases between them. CDR3 length: 15 residues. The germline gives CDR1 MNHEY, CDR2 SMNVEV (reference sequence). CDR3: CASRLLAHSSYEQYF. CDR3 DNA: TGTGCCAGCAGGTTGCTAGCGCATAGCTCCTACGAGCAGTACTTC.

CDR3 DNA: TGTGCCAGCAGCGTTGGGGACAGGGCGGCATACGAGCAGTACTTC. This encodes CASSVGDRAAYEQYF. V is TRBV9 and J is TRBJ2-7, with TRBD1 identical over 9 bases. With V trimmed by 2 bases and J by 4 bases, 7 bases remained unmatched. The CDR3 is 15 residues long. Germline assignment: CDR1 SGDLS and CDR2 YYNGEE.

This clone was counted between two and nine times. The rearrangement links TRBV25-1 to TRBJ2-1; 13 positions agree with TRBD2. V gave up 3 bases and J gave up 3 bases; unmatched junction bases: 5. Germline V gives CDR1 MGHDK, CDR2 SYGVNS. The CDR3 length is 17 residues. As DNA, the CDR3 is TGTGCCAGCAGTGATCCCGGACTAGCGGGAGTCTACAATGAGCAGTTCTTC. Translation: CASSDPGLAGVYNEQFF.

The CDR3 sequence is CATRGLTAGNTIYF. As DNA, the CDR3 is TGTGCCACCCGGGGGTTGACGGCTGGAAACACCATATATTTT. The J gene is TRBJ1-3, the V gene TRBV28; TRBD1 might be the D (5 bases). V was cut by 10 bases and J by 2 bases, with 15 bases left in between. The CDR3 contains 14 residues. Germline loops: CDR1 MDHEN, CDR2 SYDVKM.

This clone was seen once. The V call is TRBV5-4, the J call TRBJ1-2; no firm D call. In germline, CDR1 is SGHNT, CDR2 YYREEE (reference sequence). V was cut by 9 bases and J by 2 bases, with 14 bases left in between. This CDR3 is built from 13 residues. The CDR3 reads CAIDLDGNYGYTF. The CDR3 DNA sequence: TGTGCCATCGACTTAGACGGGAACTATGGCTACACCTTC.

This clone appeared a few times. The V call is TRBV4-2, the J call TRBJ1-5; TRBD1 might be the D (6 bases). Trimming took off 1 base at V and 3 bases at J, with 19 bases between the two ends. Germline assignment: CDR1 LGHNA and CDR2 YNFKEQ. This CDR3 has 18 residues. The CDR3, as DNA: TGTGCCAGCAGCCAAGCGCTGGACAGCCTAACTCTCAATCAGCCCCAGCATTTT. Protein sequence: CASSQALDSLTLNQPQHF.

The chain employs TRBV6-5 and TRBJ2-3, with TRBD2 identical over 10 bases. With 0 bases clipped from V and 6 bases from J, the junction kept 6 bases outside the gene matches. The CDR3 extends over 16 amino acids. Germline V gene sequence: CDR1 MNHEY, CDR2 SVGAGI. The DNA of the CDR3 is TGTGCCAGCAGTTACTCGCGGCTAGCGGGGGACGATACGCAGTATTTT. It codes for CASSYSRLAGDDTQYF.

This clone was detected only a few times. This chain links TRBV28 with TRBJ2-1; TRBD2 matches 7 bases. The CDR3 loop spans 15 amino acids. Germline V gene data show CDR1 as MDHEN and CDR2 as SYDVKM. V shed 5 bases and J 2 bases; nucleotides not matched to a gene: 6. Here the CDR3 reads CASSPGTNAYNEQFF. The CDR3, as DNA: TGTGCCAGCAGTCCCGGGACTAACGCCTACAATGAGCAGTTCTTC.

This chain links TRBV29-1 with TRBJ1-1, with D possibly TRBD1 on 6 matching bases. The CDR3 sequence is 11 residues long. The germline V gene encodes CDR1 SQVTM and CDR2 ANQGSEA. The germline V and J ends were trimmed by 7 bases and 11 bases, with 17 bases remaining between them. CDR3 in DNA: TGCAGCGGAAGGGGGGGGGCCGCGGCTTTCTTT. This codes for CSGRGGAAAFF.

The J gene is TRBJ1-3, the V gene TRBV28; no definite D call. This CDR3 region has 13 residues. Germline assignment: CDR1 MDHEN and CDR2 SYDVKM. V gave up 7 bases and J gave up 3 bases, with 10 bases separating them. CDR3 bases: TGTGCCAGCACACCCGGGGTTGGAAACACCATATATTTT. It encodes CASTPGVGNTIYF.

A note on this clone: This specimen includes other DNA sequences encoding the same CDR3. The chain employs TRBV18 and TRBJ1-2; 8 bases fit TRBD1. CDR3 length equals 13 residues. Germline loops: CDR1 KGHSH, CDR2 LQKENI. The ends lost 6 bases at V and 3 bases at J; junction bases unmatched: 3. CDR3 amino acids: CASSPDRDYGYTF. The CDR3, as DNA: TGTGCCAGCTCCCCGGACAGGGACTATGGCTACACCTTC.